This T cell receptor (beta chain) was documented in a study of shared clonotypes between healthy human individuals. In the authors' methods: ImmunoSEQ gave junction-only sequences without quality scores, so filtering differed. Repertoires were generated with immunoSEQ multiplex PCR, while TCRdb's copy carries only in-frame clones and drops some. D and trimming come from the DNA, and the V and J calls and clone size come from that table. The repertoire holds around 1.9 million clones, with 80% to 95% as singletons. Study-wide results and limits: Sharing across a handful of donors was seen in 4% to 6.5% of naive CD4 clonotypes.

CD45RO-negative, CCR7-selected cells formed the naive CD8 fraction, which excluded terminally differentiated effector memory CD45RA+ cells. All participating donors were Caucasian adults from Nashville, Tennessee. V was clipped by 0 bases and J by 5 bases, with 11 bases between them. The V gene's germline CDR1 is MGHRA and CDR2 YSYEKL. CDR3 size: 14 residues. Points on this clone: Its target is unknown.

V usage is TRBV4-1 and J usage is TRBJ2-7; D perhaps matches TRBD2 (7 bases). The receptor was isolated from a man aged 18 to 29 in good health. Some clones in this sample may be carry-over from other donors' samples. Sequenced material: naive CD8+ T cells from PBMCs. The CDR3 DNA sequence: TGCGCCAGCAGCCAAGAATGGGGGGGCGACGAGCAGTACTTC. Protein product: CASSQEWGGDEQYF.